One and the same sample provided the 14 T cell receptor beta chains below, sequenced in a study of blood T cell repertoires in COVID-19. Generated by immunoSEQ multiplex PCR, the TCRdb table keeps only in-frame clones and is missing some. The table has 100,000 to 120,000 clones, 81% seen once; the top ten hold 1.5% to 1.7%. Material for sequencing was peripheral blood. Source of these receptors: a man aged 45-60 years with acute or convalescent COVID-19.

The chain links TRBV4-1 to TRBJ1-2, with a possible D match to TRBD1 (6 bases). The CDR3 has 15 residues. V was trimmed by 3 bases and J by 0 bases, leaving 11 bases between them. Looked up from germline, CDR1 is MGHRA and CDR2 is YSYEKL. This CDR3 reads CASSQMDSANYGYTF. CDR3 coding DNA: TGCGCCAGCAGCCAGATGGACAGCGCTAACTATGGCTACACCTTC.

The CDR3 here is CAWSAPGGGRPYGYTF. DNA for the CDR3: TGTGCCTGGAGCGCTCCCGGGGGGGGCAGGCCCTATGGCTACACCTTC. J is TRBJ1-2 and V is TRBV30; possibly TRBD1 for D (6 bases). This CDR3 is 16 amino acids long. The germline V gene has CDR1 GTSNPN and CDR2 SVGIG (reference sequence). The V gene lost 3 bases and the J gene lost 4 bases, with 21 bases spanning the gap.

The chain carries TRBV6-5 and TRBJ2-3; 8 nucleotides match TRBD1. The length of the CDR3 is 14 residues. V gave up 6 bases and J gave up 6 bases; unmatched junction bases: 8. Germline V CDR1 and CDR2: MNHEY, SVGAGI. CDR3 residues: CASSRQGISDTQYF. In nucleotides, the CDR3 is TGTGCCAGCAGCAGACAGGGGATTTCGGATACGCAGTATTTT.

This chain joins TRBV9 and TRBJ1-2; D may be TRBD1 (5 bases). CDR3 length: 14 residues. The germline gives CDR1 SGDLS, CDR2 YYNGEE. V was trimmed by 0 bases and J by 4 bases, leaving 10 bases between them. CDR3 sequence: CASSVDGAFYGYTF. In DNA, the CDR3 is TGTGCCAGCAGCGTAGATGGGGCCTTCTATGGCTACACCTTC.

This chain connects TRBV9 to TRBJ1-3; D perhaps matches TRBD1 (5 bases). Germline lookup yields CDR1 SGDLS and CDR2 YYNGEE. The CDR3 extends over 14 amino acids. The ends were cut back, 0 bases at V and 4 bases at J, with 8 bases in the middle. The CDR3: CASSVEPGGNTIYF. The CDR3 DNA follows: TGTGCCAGCAGCGTAGAGCCAGGGGGAAACACCATATATTTT.

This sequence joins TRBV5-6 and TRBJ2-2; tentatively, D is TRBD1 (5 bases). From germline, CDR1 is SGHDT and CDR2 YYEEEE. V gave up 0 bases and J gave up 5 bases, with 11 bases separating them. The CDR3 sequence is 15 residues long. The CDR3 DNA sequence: TGTGCCAGCAGCTTGGCGCAGGGATGGACCGGGGAGCTGTTTTTT. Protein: CASSLAQGWTGELFF.

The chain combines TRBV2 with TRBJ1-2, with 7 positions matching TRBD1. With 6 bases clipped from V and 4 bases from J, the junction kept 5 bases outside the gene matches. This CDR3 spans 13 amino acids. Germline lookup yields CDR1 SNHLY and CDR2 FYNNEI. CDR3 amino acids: CASRGDSLYGYTF. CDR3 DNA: TGTGCCAGCAGGGGGGACAGCCTCTATGGCTACACCTTC.

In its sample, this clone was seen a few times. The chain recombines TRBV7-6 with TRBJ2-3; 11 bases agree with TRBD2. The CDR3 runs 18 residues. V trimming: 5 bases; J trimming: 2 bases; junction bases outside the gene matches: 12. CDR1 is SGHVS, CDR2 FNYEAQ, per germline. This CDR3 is CASSADQILAGVTDTQYF. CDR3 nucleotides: TGTGCCAGCAGCGCCGACCAAATACTAGCGGGGGTCACAGATACGCAGTATTTT.

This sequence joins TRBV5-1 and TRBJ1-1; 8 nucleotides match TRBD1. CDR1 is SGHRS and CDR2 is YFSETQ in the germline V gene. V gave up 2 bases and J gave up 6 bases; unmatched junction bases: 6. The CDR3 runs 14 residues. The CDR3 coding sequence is TGCGCCAGCAGCTTTTCTCAGGGGGCCCCTGAAGCTTTCTTT. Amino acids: CASSFSQGAPEAFF.

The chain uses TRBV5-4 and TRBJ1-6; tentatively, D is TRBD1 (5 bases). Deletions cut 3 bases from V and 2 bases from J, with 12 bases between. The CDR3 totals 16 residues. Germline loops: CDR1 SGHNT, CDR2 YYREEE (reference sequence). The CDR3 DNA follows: TGTGCCAGCAGCTCGGCCGGGGGGACCTATAATTCACCCCTCCACTTT. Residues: CASSSAGGTYNSPLHF.

As DNA, the CDR3 is TGCGCCAGCAGCTACGGGCCTGGACAGGGTGAGGAAGCTTTCTTT. This sequence encodes CASSYGPGQGEEAFF. The chain is built from TRBV5-1 and TRBJ1-1, with 8 bases lining up with TRBD1. The CDR3 runs to 15 residues. V lost 3 bases to trimming and J lost 8 bases; unmatched junction nucleotides: 12. Germline V gene data show CDR1 as SGHRS and CDR2 as YFSETQ.

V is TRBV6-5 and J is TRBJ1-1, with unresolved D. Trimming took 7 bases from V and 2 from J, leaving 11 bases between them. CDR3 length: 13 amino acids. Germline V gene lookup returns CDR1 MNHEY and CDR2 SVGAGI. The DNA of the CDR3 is TGTGCCAGCACCCCAGAGACTAACACTGAAGCTTTCTTT. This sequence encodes CASTPETNTEAFF.

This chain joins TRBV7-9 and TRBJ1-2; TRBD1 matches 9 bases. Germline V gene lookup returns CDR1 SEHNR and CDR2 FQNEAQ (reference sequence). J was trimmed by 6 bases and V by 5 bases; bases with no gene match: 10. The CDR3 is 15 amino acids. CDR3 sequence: CASSRTGGNQDGYTF. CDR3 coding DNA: TGTGCCAGCAGCCGTACAGGGGGCAATCAGGATGGCTACACCTTC.

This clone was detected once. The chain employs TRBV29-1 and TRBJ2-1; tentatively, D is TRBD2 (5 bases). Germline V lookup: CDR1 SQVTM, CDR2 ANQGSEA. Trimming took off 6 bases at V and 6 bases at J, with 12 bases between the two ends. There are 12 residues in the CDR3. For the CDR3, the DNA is TGCAGCGTCGTGAGCGGTGGCAATGAGCAGTTCTTC. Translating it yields CSVVSGGNEQFF.